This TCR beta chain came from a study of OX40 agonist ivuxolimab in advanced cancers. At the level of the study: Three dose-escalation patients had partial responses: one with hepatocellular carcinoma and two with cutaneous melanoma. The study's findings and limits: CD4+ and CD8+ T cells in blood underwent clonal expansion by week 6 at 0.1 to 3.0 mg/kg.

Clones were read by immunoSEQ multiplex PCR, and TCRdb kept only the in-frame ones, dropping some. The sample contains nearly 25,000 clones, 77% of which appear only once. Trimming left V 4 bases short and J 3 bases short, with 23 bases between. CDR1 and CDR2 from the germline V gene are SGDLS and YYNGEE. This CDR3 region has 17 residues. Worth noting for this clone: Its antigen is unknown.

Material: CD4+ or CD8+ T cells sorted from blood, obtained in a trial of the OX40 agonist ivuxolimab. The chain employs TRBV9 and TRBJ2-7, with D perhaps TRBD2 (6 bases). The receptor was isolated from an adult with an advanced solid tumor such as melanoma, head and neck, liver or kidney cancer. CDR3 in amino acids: CASSSSLSGGSRYEQYF. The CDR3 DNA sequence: TGTGCCAGCAGCTCATCATTATCCGGGGGATCTCGCTACGAGCAGTACTTC.